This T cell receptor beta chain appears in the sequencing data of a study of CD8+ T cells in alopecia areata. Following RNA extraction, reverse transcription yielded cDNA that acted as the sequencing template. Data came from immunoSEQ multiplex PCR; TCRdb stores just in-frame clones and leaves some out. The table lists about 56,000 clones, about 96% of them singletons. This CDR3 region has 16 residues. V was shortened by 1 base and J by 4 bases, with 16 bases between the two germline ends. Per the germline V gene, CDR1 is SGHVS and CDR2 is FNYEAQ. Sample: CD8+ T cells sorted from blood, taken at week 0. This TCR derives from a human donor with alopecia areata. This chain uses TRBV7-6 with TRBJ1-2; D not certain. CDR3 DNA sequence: TGTGCCAGCAGCTTAGAGGTTGGCTCGGCGGGCTATGGCTACACCTTC. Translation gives CASSLEVGSAGYGYTF.